The subject of this entry is one T cell receptor (beta chain). Method: immunoSEQ multiplex PCR; TCRdb's copy keeps in-frame clones and lacks some. Counted here are nearly 80,000 clones, 94% occurring once; the ten biggest clones make up over 9%. This specimen comes from a study of OX40 agonist ivuxolimab in advanced cancers. Trimming took 1 base from V and 0 from J, leaving 9 bases between them. This CDR3 region has 16 residues. CDR1 and CDR2 from the germline V gene are SGHVS and FQNEAQ. The clonotype was recovered from an adult with an advanced solid tumor such as melanoma, head and neck, liver or kidney cancer. The rearrangement joins TRBV7-8 to TRBJ2-2, with D possibly TRBD2 on 5 matching bases. Sequenced material: CD4+ or CD8+ T cells sorted from blood, taken in a trial of the OX40 agonist ivuxolimab. The CDR3: CASSLDPAANTGELFF. Here the CDR3 DNA reads TGTGCCAGCAGCTTAGATCCAGCGGCGAACACCGGGGAGCTGTTTTTT.